This T cell receptor (beta chain) was retrieved from a study of blood T cells in healthy people across ages. Broader study findings: Estimated diversity across one million T cells was deemed an underestimate. When set beside aged donors, long-lived donors presented more naive CD4+ cells and higher diversity. TCR beta diversity per million T cells fell roughly linearly with age.

Many counts were recorded for this clonotype. The antigen remains unidentified. Germline V gives CDR1 SGHRS, CDR2 YFSETQ. The CDR3 contains 13 residues. Trimming stripped 8 bases from V and 6 bases from J, with 15 bases between. Combining a sample-barcoded 5' primer with a J-beta primer mix, a second PCR ran for about 7 to 12 cycles. Sequencing of every sample gave 2.5 million or more CDR3-containing paired-end reads. TCRdb ran MiXCR on the 5' RACE reads and lists one entry per CDR3 protein. In the table there are 650,000 to 700,000 distinct CDR3 sequences, roughly half of which are singletons. The J gene is TRBJ2-1, the V gene TRBV5-1, with D unclear. This sequence originates from a woman at least 80 years old in good health. Source material: blood. The CDR3 bases are TGCGCCAGTCGTGATTTATCCCTCAATGAGCAGTTCTTC. It yields the protein CASRDLSLNEQFF.